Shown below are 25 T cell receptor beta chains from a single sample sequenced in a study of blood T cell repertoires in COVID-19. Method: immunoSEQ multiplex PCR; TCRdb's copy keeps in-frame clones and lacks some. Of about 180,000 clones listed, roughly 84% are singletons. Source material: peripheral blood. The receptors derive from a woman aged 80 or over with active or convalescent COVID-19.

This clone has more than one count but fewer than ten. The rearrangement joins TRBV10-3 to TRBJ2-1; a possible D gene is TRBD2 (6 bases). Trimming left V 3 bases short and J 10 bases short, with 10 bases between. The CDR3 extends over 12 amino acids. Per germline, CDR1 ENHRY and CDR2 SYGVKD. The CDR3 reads CAISEREQEQFF. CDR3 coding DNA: TGTGCCATCAGTGAACGGGAGCAGGAGCAGTTCTTC.

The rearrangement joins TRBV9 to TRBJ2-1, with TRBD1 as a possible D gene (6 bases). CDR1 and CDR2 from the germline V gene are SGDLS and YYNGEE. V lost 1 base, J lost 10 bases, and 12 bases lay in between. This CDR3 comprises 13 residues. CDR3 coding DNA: TGTGCCAGCAGCGTAACTCAGGGGACCGAGCAGTTCTTC. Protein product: CASSVTQGTEQFF. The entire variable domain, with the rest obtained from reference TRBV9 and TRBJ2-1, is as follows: DSGVTQTPKHLITATGQRVTLRCSPRSGDLSVYWYQQSLDQGLQFLIQYYNGEERAKGNILERFSAQQFPDLHSELNLSSLELGDSALYFCASSVTQGTEQFFGPGTRLTVL.

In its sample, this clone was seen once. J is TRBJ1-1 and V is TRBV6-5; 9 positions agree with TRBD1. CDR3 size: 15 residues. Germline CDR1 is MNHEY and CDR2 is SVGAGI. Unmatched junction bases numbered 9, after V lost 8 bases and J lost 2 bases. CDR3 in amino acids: CASESGTGINTEAFF. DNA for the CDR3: TGTGCCAGCGAGTCCGGGACAGGGATAAACACTGAAGCTTTCTTT.

CDR3: CASSEASGGYEQYF. CDR3 sequence (DNA): TGTGCCAGCAGCGAAGCTAGCGGGGGCTACGAGCAGTACTTC. V is TRBV11-3 and J is TRBJ2-7; 10 nucleotides agree with TRBD2. The J segment lost 3 bases and the V segment lost 5 bases, leaving 4 bases of the junction unmatched. The CDR3 sequence is 14 residues long. Germline CDR1 and CDR2: SGHNT and YENEEA. Filled out from reference TRBV11-3 and TRBJ2-7, the complete variable domain reads EAGVVQSPRYKIIEKKQPVAFWCNPISGHNTLYWYLQNLGQGPELLIRYENEEAVDDSQLPKDRFSAERLKGVDSTLKIQPAELGDSAVYLCASSEASGGYEQYFGPGTRLTVT.

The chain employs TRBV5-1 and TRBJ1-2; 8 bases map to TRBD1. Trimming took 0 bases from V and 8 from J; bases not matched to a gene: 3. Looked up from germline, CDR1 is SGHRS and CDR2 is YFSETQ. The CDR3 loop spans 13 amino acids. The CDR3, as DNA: TGCGCCAGCAGCTTGGGGGCAGGGGGCGGCTACACCTTC. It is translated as CASSLGAGGGYTF.

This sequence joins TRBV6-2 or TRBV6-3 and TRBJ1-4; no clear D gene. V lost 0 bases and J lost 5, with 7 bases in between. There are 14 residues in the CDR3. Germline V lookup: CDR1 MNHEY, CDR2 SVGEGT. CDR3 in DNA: TGTGCCAGCAGTTACTCCGACATGAATGAAAAACTGTTTTTT. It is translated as CASSYSDMNEKLFF.

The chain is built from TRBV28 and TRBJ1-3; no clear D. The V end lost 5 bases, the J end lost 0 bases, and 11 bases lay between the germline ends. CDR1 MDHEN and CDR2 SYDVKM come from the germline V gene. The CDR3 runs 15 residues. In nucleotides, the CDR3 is TGTGCCAGCAGTCCGGACGGGAACTCTGGAAACACCATATATTTT. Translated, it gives CASSPDGNSGNTIYF.

This CDR3 is CASSPGQGADTEAFF. The CDR3 coding sequence is TGCGCCAGCAGCCCGGGACAGGGGGCGGACACTGAAGCTTTCTTT. The rearrangement uses TRBV5-1 and TRBJ1-1; 12 nucleotides match TRBD1. The CDR3 consists of 15 residues. Germline CDR1 reads SGHRS; CDR2 reads YFSETQ. After removal of 4 bases from V and 3 bases from J, the junction contained 4 bases not matched to a gene.

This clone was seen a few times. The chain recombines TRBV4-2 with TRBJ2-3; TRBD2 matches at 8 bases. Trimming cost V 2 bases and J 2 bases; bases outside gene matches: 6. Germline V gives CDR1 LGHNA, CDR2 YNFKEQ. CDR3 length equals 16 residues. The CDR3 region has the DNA TGTGCCAGCAGCCAACGACTAGCGAGACCCACAGATACGCAGTATTTT. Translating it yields CASSQRLARPTDTQYF.

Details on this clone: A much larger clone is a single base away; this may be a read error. CDR3 residues: CASTLYNEQFF. DNA for the CDR3: TGTGCCAGCACCCTATACAATGAGCAGTTCTTC. This sequence joins TRBV7-2 and TRBJ2-1, with D unresolved. Germline CDR1 and CDR2: SGHTA and FQGNSA. The CDR3 covers 11 residues. Trimming removed 7 bases at V and 4 bases at J, with 5 bases between.

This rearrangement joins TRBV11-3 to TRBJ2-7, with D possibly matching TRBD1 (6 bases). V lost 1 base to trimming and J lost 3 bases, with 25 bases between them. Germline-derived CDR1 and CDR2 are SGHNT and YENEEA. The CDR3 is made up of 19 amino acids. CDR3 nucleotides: TGTGCCAGCAGCTTAGGAAGAACAGGGTTTGGCGCTCCCTACTACGAGCAGTACTTC. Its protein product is CASSLGRTGFGAPYYEQYF.

CDR3 coding DNA: TGTGCCAGCAGTCCAGGGGACAGGAGTTATGGCTACACCTTC. Protein: CASSPGDRSYGYTF. The chain joins TRBV28 to TRBJ1-2, with 8 nucleotides matching TRBD1. This CDR3 comprises 14 residues. V was pared by 5 bases and J by 5 bases, with 7 bases of the junction left unmatched. Germline CDR1 is MDHEN and CDR2 is SYDVKM.

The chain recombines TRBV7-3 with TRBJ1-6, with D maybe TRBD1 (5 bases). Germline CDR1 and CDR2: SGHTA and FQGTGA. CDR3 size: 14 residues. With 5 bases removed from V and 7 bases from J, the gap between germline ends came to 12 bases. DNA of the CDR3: TGTGCCAGCAGCCAGGGCCAACGCAATTCACCCCTCCACTTT. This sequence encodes CASSQGQRNSPLHF. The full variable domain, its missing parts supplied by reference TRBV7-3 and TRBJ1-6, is GAGVSQTPSNKVTEKGKYVELRCDPISGHTALYWYRQSLGQGPEFLIYFQGTGAADDSGLPNDRFFAVRPEGSVSTLKIQRTERGDSAVYLCASSQGQRNSPLHFGNGTRLTVT.

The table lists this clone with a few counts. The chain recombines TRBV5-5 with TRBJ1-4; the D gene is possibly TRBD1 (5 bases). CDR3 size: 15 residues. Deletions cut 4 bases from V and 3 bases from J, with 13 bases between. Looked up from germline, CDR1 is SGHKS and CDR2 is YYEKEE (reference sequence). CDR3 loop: CASSPRGTPNEKLFF. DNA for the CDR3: TGTGCCAGCAGCCCCCGGGGGACCCCTAATGAAAAACTGTTTTTT. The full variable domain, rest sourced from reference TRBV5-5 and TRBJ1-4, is DAGVTQSPTHLIKTRGQQVTLRCSPISGHKSVSWYQQVLGQGPQFIFQYYEKEERGRGNFPDRFSARQFPNYSSELNVNALLLGDSALYLCASSPRGTPNEKLFFGSGTQLSVL.

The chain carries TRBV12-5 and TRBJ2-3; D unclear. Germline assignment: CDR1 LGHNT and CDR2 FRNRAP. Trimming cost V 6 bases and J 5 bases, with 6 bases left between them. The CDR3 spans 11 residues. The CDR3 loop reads CASGRGDTQYF. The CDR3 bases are TGTGCTAGTGGCCGAGGAGATACGCAGTATTTT.

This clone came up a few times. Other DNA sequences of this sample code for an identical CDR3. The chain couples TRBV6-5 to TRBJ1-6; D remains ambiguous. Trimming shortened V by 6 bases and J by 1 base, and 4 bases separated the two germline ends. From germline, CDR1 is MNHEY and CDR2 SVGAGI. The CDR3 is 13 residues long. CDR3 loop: CASRRSYNSPLHF. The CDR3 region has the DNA TGTGCCAGCAGGAGATCCTATAATTCACCCCTCCACTTT.

The CDR3 bases are TGTGCCAGCAGCTTAACCCCATCTAGCGCCTCCTACAATGAGCAGTTCTTC. The encoded protein is CASSLTPSSASYNEQFF. J is TRBJ2-1 and V is TRBV7-3, with D possibly TRBD2 on 6 matching bases. The CDR3 is 17 amino acids. Germline V gene lookup returns CDR1 SGHTA and CDR2 FQGTGA. Trimming stripped 0 bases from V and 0 bases from J, with 12 bases between.

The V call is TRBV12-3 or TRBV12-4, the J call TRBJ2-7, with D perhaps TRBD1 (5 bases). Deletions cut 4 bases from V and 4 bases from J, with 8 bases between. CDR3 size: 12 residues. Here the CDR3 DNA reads TGTGCCAGCAGTTCGGACAAATACGAGCAGTACTTC. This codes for CASSSDKYEQYF.

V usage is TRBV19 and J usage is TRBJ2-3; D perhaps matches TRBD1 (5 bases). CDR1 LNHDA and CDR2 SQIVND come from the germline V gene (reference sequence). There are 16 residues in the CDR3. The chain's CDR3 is CAKKGANIPCTDTQYF. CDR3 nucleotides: TGTGCAAAGAAAGGGGCCAATATACCCTGCACAGATACGCAGTATTTT.

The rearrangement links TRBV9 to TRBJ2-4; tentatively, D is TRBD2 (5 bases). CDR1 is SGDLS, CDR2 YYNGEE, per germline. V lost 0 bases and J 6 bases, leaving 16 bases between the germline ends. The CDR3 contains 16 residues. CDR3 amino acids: CASSVDGGSVRNIQYF. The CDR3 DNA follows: TGTGCCAGCAGCGTAGACGGAGGCTCGGTCAGAAACATTCAGTACTTC.

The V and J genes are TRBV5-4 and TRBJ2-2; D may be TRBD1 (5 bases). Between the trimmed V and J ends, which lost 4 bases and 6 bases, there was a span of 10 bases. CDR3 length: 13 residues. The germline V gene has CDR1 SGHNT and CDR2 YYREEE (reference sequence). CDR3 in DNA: TGTGCCAGCAGCCCCCAGGGTTCCGGGGAGCTGTTTTTT. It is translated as CASSPQGSGELFF.

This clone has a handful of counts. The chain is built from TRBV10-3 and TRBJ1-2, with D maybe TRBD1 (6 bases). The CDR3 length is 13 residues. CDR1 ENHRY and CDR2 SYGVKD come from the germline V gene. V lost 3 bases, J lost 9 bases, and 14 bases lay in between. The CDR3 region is CAISEPDSPSYTF. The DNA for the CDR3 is TGTGCCATCAGTGAACCGGACAGCCCCAGCTACACCTTC.

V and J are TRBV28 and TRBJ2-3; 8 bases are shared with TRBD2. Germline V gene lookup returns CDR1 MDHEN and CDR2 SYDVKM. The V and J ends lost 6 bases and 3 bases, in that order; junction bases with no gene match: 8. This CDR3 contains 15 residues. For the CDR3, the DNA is TGTGCCAGCAGCCCGGGGGGGGGCGGGACAGATACGCAGTATTTT. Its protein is CASSPGGGGTDTQYF.

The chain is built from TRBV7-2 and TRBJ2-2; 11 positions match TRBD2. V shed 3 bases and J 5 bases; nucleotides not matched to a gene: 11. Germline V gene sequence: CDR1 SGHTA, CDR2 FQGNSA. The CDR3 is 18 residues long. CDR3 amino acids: CASSFATSGSRRTGELFF. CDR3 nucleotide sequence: TGTGCCAGCAGCTTTGCAACTAGCGGGAGTCGTAGGACCGGGGAGCTGTTTTTT.

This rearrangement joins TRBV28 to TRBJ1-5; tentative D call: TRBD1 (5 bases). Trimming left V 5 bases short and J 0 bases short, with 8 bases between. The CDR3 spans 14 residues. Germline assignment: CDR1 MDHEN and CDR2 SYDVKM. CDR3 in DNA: TGTGCCAGCAGTAGCCAGGGTAGCAATCAGCCCCAGCATTTT. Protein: CASSSQGSNQPQHF.